A selection of T cell receptor beta chains follows, all from one sample in a study of CD8 T cells in ankylosing spondylitis. TCRdb re-analysed the 5' RACE reads in MiXCR, keeping a single row per CDR3 protein. Here the sample spans fewer than 400,000 distinct CDR3 sequences, approximately 14% being singletons. Material for sequencing was blood, either unsorted or a sorted T cell fraction (not recorded which). Every receptor here comes from a male donor with ankylosing spondylitis or in good health (not recorded which). CDR3s include the opening cysteine and the closing phenylalanine or tryptophan. A D gene is named only where the DNA matches it firmly. The size field is filled for only some rows; it gives once, few, many or a size class.

j_call: TRBJ2-1; v_call: TRBV3-1; d_call: -; clone_size: few; cdr3_nt: TGTGCCAGCAGCCAAGGAAGGATGAATGAGCAGTTCTTC; cdr3_aa: CASSQGRMNEQFF
j_call: TRBJ1-2; v_call: TRBV20-1; d_call: -; clone_size: many; cdr3_nt: TGCAGTGCTATCAGAGCTCTCGGTGGCTACACCTTC; cdr3_aa: CSAIRALGGYTF
j_call: TRBJ2-1; v_call: TRBV5-1; d_call: TRBD2; clone_size: many; cdr3_nt: TGCGCCAGCAGCCCGACTAGCGGGAATGAGCAGTTCTTC; cdr3_aa: CASSPTSGNEQFF
j_call: TRBJ2-7; v_call: TRBV11-2; d_call: -; clone_size: few; cdr3_nt: TGTGCCTCAGGGGTTTGGTACGAGCAGTACTTC; cdr3_aa: CASGVWYEQYF
j_call: TRBJ2-7; v_call: TRBV5-1; d_call: TRBD2; clone_size: many; cdr3_nt: TGCGCCAGCAGCTTAGGGCTAGCGGGGGCGATCTACGAGCAGTACTTC; cdr3_aa: CASSLGLAGAIYEQYF
j_call: TRBJ2-1; v_call: TRBV6-5; d_call: -; clone_size: few; cdr3_nt: TGTGCCAGCAGTTACGAAGGGTCAACCCTAATATACAATGAGCAGTTCTTC; cdr3_aa: CASSYEGSTLIYNEQFF
j_call: TRBJ2-5; v_call: TRBV20-1; d_call: TRBD2; clone_size: -; cdr3_nt: TGCAGTGCTAGATCCCCGGGAGGGATCTCGCCCCAGTACTTC; cdr3_aa: CSARSPGGISPQYF
j_call: TRBJ2-2; v_call: TRBV7-9; d_call: -; clone_size: few; cdr3_nt: TGTGCCAGCAGCCCGGACAGGGAGCTGTTTTTT; cdr3_aa: CASSPDRELFF
j_call: TRBJ2-2; v_call: TRBV7-9; d_call: -; clone_size: few; cdr3_nt: TGTGCCAGCAGCCGCCCCCTCCACACCGGGGAGCTGTTTTTT; cdr3_aa: CASSRPLHTGELFF
j_call: TRBJ2-3; v_call: TRBV4-1; d_call: -; clone_size: -; cdr3_nt: TGCGCCAGCAGCCAATGGGGAGGTAGCACAGATACGCAGTATTTT; cdr3_aa: CASSQWGGSTDTQYF
j_call: TRBJ2-3; v_call: TRBV7-8; d_call: TRBD2; clone_size: few; cdr3_nt: TGTGCCAGCTTACCGGGACTAGGGCCAGATACGCAGTATTTT; cdr3_aa: CASLPGLGPDTQYF
j_call: TRBJ1-3; v_call: TRBV5-1; d_call: -; clone_size: few; cdr3_nt: TGCGCCAGCAGCACCGGGGTAGGGGGAACTCAGACTGGAAACACCATATATTTT; cdr3_aa: CASSTGVGGTQTGNTIYF
j_call: TRBJ1-2; v_call: TRBV12-3/TRBV12-4; d_call: -; clone_size: -; cdr3_nt: TGTGCCAGCAGGATCGACGCTACTCCTAACTATGGCTACACCTTC; cdr3_aa: CASRIDATPNYGYTF
j_call: TRBJ2-5; v_call: TRBV10-3; d_call: TRBD2; clone_size: -; cdr3_nt: TGTGCCATCGCAGGGACTAGCGTCGCGGGGACCCAGTACTTC; cdr3_aa: CAIAGTSVAGTQYF
j_call: TRBJ2-1; v_call: TRBV7-2; d_call: -; clone_size: few; cdr3_nt: TGTGCCAGCGCGTATGGGGGGGCCCAGAGCTCCTACAATGAGCAGTTCTTC; cdr3_aa: CASAYGGAQSSYNEQFF
j_call: TRBJ1-2; v_call: TRBV12-3/TRBV12-4; d_call: -; clone_size: -; cdr3_nt: TGTGCCAGCAGCTGGGGTCTTCTCTATGGCTACACCTTC; cdr3_aa: CASSWGLLYGYTF